This TCR beta chain was observed in a study of blood T cells in healthy people across ages. This clonotype was seen repeatedly, ten times or more. The CDR3 totals 14 residues. V lost 6 bases and J lost 4; bases outside the gene matches: 4. CDR1 is ENHRY, CDR2 SYGVKD, per germline. A second PCR, run for about 6 to 11 cycles, used a sample-barcoded 5' primer plus a J-beta primer mix. A template-switch adaptor containing 12 random nucleotides labeled each cDNA molecule. TCRdb called the 5' RACE reads again in MiXCR, with one record for every CDR3 protein. The table shows approximately 1.5 million distinct CDR3 sequences, with 34% occurring only once.

The sequencing sample was made of blood. The sequence came from a woman in her twenties or thirties in good health. The gene calls are TRBV10-3 and TRBJ2-3; 10 nucleotides agree with TRBD1. CDR3 sequence reads: CAIRMDRGADTQYF. DNA of the CDR3: TGTGCCATCAGGATGGACAGGGGGGCAGATACGCAGTATTTT.